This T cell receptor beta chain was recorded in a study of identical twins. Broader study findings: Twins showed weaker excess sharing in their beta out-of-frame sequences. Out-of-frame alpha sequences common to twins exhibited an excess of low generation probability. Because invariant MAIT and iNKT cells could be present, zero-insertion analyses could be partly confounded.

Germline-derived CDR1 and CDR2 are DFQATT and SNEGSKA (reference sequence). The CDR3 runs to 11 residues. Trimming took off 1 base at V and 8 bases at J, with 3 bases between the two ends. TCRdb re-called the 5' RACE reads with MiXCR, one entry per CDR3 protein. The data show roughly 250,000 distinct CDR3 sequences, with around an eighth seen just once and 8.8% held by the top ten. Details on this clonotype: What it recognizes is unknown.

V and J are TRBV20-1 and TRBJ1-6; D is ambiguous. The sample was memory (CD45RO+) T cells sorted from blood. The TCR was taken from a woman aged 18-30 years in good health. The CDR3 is CSARGDSPLHF. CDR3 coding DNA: TGCAGTGCTAGAGGGGATTCACCCCTCCACTTT.